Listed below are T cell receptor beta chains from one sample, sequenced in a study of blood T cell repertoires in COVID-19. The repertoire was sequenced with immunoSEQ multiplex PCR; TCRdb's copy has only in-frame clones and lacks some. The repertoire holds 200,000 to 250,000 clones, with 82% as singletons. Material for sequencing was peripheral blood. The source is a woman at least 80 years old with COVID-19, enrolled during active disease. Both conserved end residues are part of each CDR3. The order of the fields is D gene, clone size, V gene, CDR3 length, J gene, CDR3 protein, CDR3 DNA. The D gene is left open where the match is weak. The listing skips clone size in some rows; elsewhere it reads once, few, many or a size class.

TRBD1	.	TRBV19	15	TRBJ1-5	CATTTGTGGNQPQHF	TGTGCCACCACCACCGGGACAGGGGGCAATCAGCCCCAGCATTTT
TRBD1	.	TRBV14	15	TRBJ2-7	CASSQPGTASYEQYF	TGTGCCAGCAGCCAGCCCGGGACAGCCTCCTACGAGCAGTACTTC
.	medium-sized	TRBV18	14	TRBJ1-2	CASSPSDSPGGYTF	TGTGCCAGCTCACCTTCGGACAGCCCTGGTGGCTACACCTTC
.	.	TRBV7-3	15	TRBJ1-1	CASSFWRGFSTEAFF	.
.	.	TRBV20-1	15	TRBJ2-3	CSASPLDWRTDTQYF	TGCAGTGCTAGTCCACTAGATTGGCGCACAGATACGCAGTATTTT
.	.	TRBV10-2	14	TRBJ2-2	CASRGAARTGELFF	TGCGCCAGCCGGGGGGCAGCCCGCACCGGGGAGCTGTTTTTT
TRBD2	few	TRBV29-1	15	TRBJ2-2	CSAREASKGPGELFF	TGCAGCGCCCGGGAGGCCTCAAAGGGTCCCGGGGAGCTGTTTTTT
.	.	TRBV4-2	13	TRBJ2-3	CASSQGLADTQYF	TGTGCCAGCAGCCAAGGCCTAGCGGATACGCAGTATTTT
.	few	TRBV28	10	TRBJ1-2	CASSRYGYTF	TGTGCCAGCAGTCGCTATGGCTACACCTTC
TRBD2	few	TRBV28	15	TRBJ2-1	CASSSPGLGGNEQFF	TGTGCCAGCAGTTCTCCGGGACTAGGGGGCAATGAGCAGTTCTTC
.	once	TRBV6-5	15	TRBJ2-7	CASSYLGVQGYEQYF	TGTGCCAGCAGTTACCTAGGAGTACAGGGCTACGAGCAGTACTTC
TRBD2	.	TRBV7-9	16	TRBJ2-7	CASSPLGLAGAVEQYF	TGTGCCAGCAGCCCTCTCGGACTAGCGGGGGCGGTAGAGCAGTACTTC
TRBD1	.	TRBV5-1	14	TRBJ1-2	CASSLVGTDYGYTF	TGCGCCAGCAGCTTGGTGGGGACAGACTATGGCTACACCTTC
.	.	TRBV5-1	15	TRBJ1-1	CASSPTGGSETEAFF	TGCGCCAGCAGCCCGACGGGGGGGTCTGAGACTGAAGCTTTCTTT
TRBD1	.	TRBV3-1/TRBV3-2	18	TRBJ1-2	CASSQDGTGGDINYGYTF	TGTGCCAGCAGCCAAGACGGGACAGGGGGGGACATCAACTATGGCTACACCTTC
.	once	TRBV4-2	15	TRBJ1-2	CASSQGQGPNYGYTF	TGTGCCAGCAGCCAAGGTCAGGGGCCGAACTATGGCTACACCTTC
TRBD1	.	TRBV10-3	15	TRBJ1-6	CAIKGGGQEGSPLHF	TGTGCCATCAAGGGTGGAGGACAGGAGGGTTCACCCCTCCACTTT
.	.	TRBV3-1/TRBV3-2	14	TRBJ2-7	CASSQVRSGGEQYF	TGTGCCAGCAGCCAAGTTAGGAGCGGCGGCGAGCAGTACTTC
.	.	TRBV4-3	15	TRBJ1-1	CASSQDRQGGTEAFF	TGCGCCAGCAGCCAAGATAGGCAGGGTGGGACTGAAGCTTTCTTT
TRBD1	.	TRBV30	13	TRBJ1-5	CAWTGGFNQPQHF	TGTGCCTGGACAGGGGGCTTCAATCAGCCCCAGCATTTT
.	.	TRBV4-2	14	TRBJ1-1	CASRPGVGDTEAFF	TGTGCCAGCCGCCCCGGGGTCGGGGACACTGAAGCTTTCTTT
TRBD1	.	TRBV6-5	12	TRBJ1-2	CASIGTGGGYTF	TGTGCCAGCATCGGGACAGGGGGCGGCTACACCTTC
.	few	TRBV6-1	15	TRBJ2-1	CASSEIKSGYNEQFF	TGTGCCAGCAGTGAAATAAAAAGCGGCTACAATGAGCAGTTCTTC
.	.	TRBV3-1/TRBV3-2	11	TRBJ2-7	CASSRAHEQYF	TGTGCCAGCAGCCGGGCGCACGAGCAGTACTTC
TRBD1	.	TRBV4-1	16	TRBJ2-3	CASSPTGTGGTDTQYF	TGCGCCAGCAGCCCTACCGGGACAGGGGGCACAGATACGCAGTATTTT
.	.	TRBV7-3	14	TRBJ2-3	CASSSRQGGDTQYF	TGTGCCAGCAGCTCCCGACAGGGAGGTGATACGCAGTATTTT
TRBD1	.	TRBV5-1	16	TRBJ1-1	CASRREGTVTNTEAFF	TGCGCCAGCAGGAGAGAAGGGACAGTGACGAACACTGAAGCTTTCTTT
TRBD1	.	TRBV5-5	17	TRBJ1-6	CASSSTPTGSAESPLHF	TGTGCCAGCAGCTCCACCCCGACAGGGTCAGCGGAGTCACCCCTCCACTTT
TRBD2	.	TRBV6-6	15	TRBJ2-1	CASSYRKTSGNEQFF	TGTGCCAGCAGTTACCGTAAAACTAGCGGGAATGAGCAGTTCTTC
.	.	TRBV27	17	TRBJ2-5	CASSVETRPTLQETQYF	TGTGCCAGCAGCGTTGAGACTAGACCTACACTTCAAGAGACCCAGTACTTC
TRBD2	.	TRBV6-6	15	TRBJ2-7	CASSNPQRESYEQYF	TGTGCCAGCAGTAACCCCCAGCGGGAGAGCTACGAGCAGTACTTC
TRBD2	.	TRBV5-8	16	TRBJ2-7	CASSLPRLAGDYEQYF	TGTGCCAGCAGCTTGCCCCGACTAGCGGGGGACTACGAGCAGTACTTC
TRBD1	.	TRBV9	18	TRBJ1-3	CASSLNPGQGVVGNTIYF	TGTGCCAGCAGCCTCAACCCGGGACAGGGGGTTGTTGGAAACACCATATATTTT
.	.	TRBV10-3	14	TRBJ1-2	CAIRALDRDYGYTF	TGTGCCATCAGGGCCTTAGACAGAGACTATGGCTACACCTTC
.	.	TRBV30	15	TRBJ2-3	CAWSVQSGRTDTQYF	TGTGCCTGGAGTGTACAGAGCGGACGCACAGATACGCAGTATTTT
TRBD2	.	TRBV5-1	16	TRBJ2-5	CASSFTGGLSQETQYF	TGCGCCAGCAGTTTTACGGGGGGGCTATCCCAAGAGACCCAGTACTTC